The source of this T cell receptor (beta chain) is a study of control samples from healthy donors and cancer patients. Generated by immunoSEQ multiplex PCR, the TCRdb table keeps only in-frame clones and is missing some. The sample contains roughly 120,000 clones, roughly nine tenths of which appear only once. Germline V CDR1 and CDR2: SGHRS, YFSETQ. The CDR3 has 14 residues. With 0 bases clipped from V and 4 bases from J, the junction kept 1 base outside the gene matches. The V gene is TRBV5-1, the J gene TRBJ2-1, with 7 positions matching TRBD1. This TCR was sampled from a woman under 30 in good health. The sequencing input was blood. The CDR3 spells CASSLGTGYNEQFF. The CDR3 DNA sequence: TGCGCCAGCAGCTTGGGGACAGGTTACAATGAGCAGTTCTTC. The whole variable domain, remainder taken from reference TRBV5-1 and TRBJ2-1, is KAGVTQTPRYLIKTRGQQVTLSCSPISGHRSVSWYQQTPGQGLQFLFEYFSETQRNKGNFPGRFSGRQFSNSRSEMNVSTLELGDSALYLCASSLGTGYNEQFFGPGTRLTVL.